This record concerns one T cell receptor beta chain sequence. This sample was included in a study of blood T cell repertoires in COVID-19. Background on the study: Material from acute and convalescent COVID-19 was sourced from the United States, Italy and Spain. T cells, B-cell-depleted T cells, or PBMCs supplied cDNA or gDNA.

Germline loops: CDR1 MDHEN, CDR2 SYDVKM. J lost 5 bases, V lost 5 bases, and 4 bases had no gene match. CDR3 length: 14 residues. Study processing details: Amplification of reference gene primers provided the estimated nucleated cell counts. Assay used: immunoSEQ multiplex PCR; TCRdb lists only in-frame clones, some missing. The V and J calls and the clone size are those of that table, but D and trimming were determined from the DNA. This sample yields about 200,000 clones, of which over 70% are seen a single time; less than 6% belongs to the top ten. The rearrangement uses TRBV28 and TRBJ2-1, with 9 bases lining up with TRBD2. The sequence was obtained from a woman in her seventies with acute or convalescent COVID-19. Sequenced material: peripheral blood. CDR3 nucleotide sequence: TGTGCCAGCAGTCCGCGGGGGGGGGACAATGAGCAGTTCTTC. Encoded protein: CASSPRGGDNEQFF. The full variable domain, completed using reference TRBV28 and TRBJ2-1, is DVKVTQSSRYLVKRTGEKVFLECVQDMDHENMFWYRQDPGLGLRLIYFSYDVKMKEKGDIPEGYSVSREKKERFSLILESASTNQTSMYLCASSPRGGDNEQFFGPGTRLTVL.